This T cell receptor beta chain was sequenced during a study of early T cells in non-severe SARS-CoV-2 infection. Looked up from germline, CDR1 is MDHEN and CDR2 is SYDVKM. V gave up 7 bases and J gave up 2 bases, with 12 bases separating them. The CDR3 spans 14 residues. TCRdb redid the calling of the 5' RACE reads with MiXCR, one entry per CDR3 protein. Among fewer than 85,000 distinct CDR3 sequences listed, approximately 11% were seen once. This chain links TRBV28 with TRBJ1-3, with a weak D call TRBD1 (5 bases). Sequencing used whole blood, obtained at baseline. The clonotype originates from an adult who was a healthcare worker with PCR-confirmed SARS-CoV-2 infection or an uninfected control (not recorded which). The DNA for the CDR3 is TGTGCCAGCATAGCTGGGGGGGCTGGAAACACCATATATTTT. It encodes CASIAGGAGNTIYF.